One sample yielded the 28 T cell receptor beta chains listed below, sequenced in a study of T cell responses to AZD1222 COVID-19 vaccine (dated by TCRdb to about 2021). Interpreted using the paper, the time point label stands for: baseline before first vaccination. Receptors were amplified or captured by the immunoSEQ multiplex PCR assay. As stored in TCRdb, this immuneACCESS dataset retains in-frame rearrangements with V and J assigned. A fraction of the clones does not appear; measured against another copy, unresolved V genes explain less than half of the discrepancy, and the remainder lacks a known reason. Counted in this sample were roughly 91,000 clones; about 88% of them appeared once. The ten largest clones capture 3% of the sample. The sample here was peripheral blood, taken on day 0 of AZD1222 vaccination. All receptors come from an adult in good health.

This clone was recorded a few times. The J gene is TRBJ2-7, the V gene TRBV9; 7 nucleotides agree with TRBD1. Germline lookup yields CDR1 SGDLS and CDR2 YYNGEE. The CDR3 is 17 amino acids. V lost 0 bases to trimming and J lost 0 bases; unmatched junction nucleotides: 9. CDR3 sequence: CASSVAPTTGTSYEQYF. The CDR3 region has the DNA TGTGCCAGCAGCGTAGCCCCCACGACAGGGACCTCCTACGAGCAGTACTTC.

This chain uses TRBV7-9 with TRBJ1-3, with D hard to call. V was shortened by 1 base and J by 1 base, with 5 bases between the two germline ends. This CDR3 is 14 amino acids long. Per the germline V gene, CDR1 is SEHNR and CDR2 is FQNEAQ (reference sequence). The CDR3 sequence is CASSLVDSGNTIYF. In nucleotides, the CDR3 is TGTGCCAGCAGCTTAGTGGATTCTGGAAACACCATATATTTT.

The chain joins TRBV28 to TRBJ1-1, with D possibly TRBD1 on 5 matching bases. Per the germline V gene, CDR1 is MDHEN and CDR2 is SYDVKM. CDR3 size: 14 residues. Deletions cut 10 bases from V and 4 bases from J, with 19 bases between. The CDR3 loop reads CATGSHPAGTEAFF. The CDR3 DNA follows: TGTGCCACAGGGTCTCACCCGGCGGGCACTGAAGCTTTCTTT.

This sequence joins TRBV11-2 and TRBJ2-3; possible D gene TRBD2, 5 bases. CDR3 length: 16 amino acids. Trimming stripped 5 bases from V and 0 bases from J, with 15 bases between. Looked up from germline, CDR1 is SGHAT and CDR2 is FQNNGV. As DNA, the CDR3 is TGTGCCAGCAGCCGGCGTCAGCTAGCCAGCACAGATACGCAGTATTTT. It is translated as CASSRRQLASTDTQYF.

The V gene is TRBV19, the J gene TRBJ1-5, with D hard to call. This CDR3 spans 13 amino acids. Germline CDR1 is LNHDA and CDR2 is SQIVND (reference sequence). Trimming pared 3 bases from V and 6 bases from J, leaving 9 bases between. CDR3 DNA: TGTGCCAGTAGTATGGGAGTAGGTCAGCCCCAGCATTTT. It encodes CASSMGVGQPQHF.

The rearrangement links TRBV11-2 to TRBJ1-4; D gene uncertain. Deletions cut 0 bases from V and 7 bases from J, with 9 bases between. This CDR3 has 14 residues. CDR1 and CDR2 (germline): SGHAT, FQNNGV. CDR3 in DNA: TGTGCCAGCAGCTTAGATCGGGGAGGTGAAAAACTGTTTTTT. Residues: CASSLDRGGEKLFF.

The rearrangement links TRBV18 to TRBJ1-2, with 9 nucleotides matching TRBD1. This CDR3 is built from 16 residues. Germline V gene sequence: CDR1 KGHSH, CDR2 LQKENI. Trimming removed 2 bases from V and 4 bases from J; junction bases left unmatched: 8. The CDR3 nucleotides read TGTGCCAGCTCACCAAGCGACAGGGGGAACGCCTATGGCTACACCTTC. Protein sequence: CASSPSDRGNAYGYTF.

The chain joins TRBV6-5 to TRBJ2-1, with TRBD2 matching over 13 bases. The CDR3 totals 15 residues. Germline V CDR1 and CDR2: MNHEY, SVGAGI. The V and J ends lost 2 bases and 6 bases, in that order; junction bases with no gene match: 1. The CDR3 region has the DNA TGTGCCAGCAGTTACACTAGCGGGGGGGCCAATGAGCAGTTCTTC. Amino acid sequence: CASSYTSGGANEQFF.

This clone occurred a few times. The chain recombines TRBV7-6 with TRBJ2-7; 9 nucleotides match TRBD2. There are 17 residues in the CDR3. CDR1 is SGHVS and CDR2 is FNYEAQ in the germline V gene. Losses at the gene ends were 5 bases for V and 6 bases for J; bases not matched to a gene: 17. CDR3 region: CASSGSGTSSGTGEQYF. The DNA of the CDR3 is TGTGCCAGCAGCGGATCCGGGACCTCTAGCGGGACCGGCGAGCAGTACTTC.

The V call is TRBV5-6, the J call TRBJ1-2, with TRBD1 matching 8 bases. CDR1 is SGHDT, CDR2 YYEEEE, per germline. This CDR3 is 13 amino acids long. The V and J ends lost 5 bases and 3 bases, in that order; junction bases with no gene match: 3. The CDR3 sequence: CASRDRDDYGYTF. CDR3 nucleotides: TGTGCCAGCAGGGACAGGGACGACTATGGCTACACCTTC.

The J gene is TRBJ2-2, the V gene TRBV6-2 or TRBV6-3; D unresolved. The CDR3 is made up of 14 amino acids. CDR1 is MNHEY and CDR2 is SVGEGT in the germline V gene. V gave up 4 bases and J gave up 1 base, with 7 bases separating them. The CDR3 DNA follows: TGTGCCAGCAGTTTGGACGGGAACACCGGGGAGCTGTTTTTT. Protein product: CASSLDGNTGELFF.

The chain recombines TRBV6-2 or TRBV6-3 with TRBJ2-1; 12 bases match TRBD2. The CDR3 has 17 amino acids. Germline V gene data show CDR1 as MNHEY and CDR2 as SVGEGT. The V segment lost 2 bases and the J segment 5 bases; nucleotides outside the gene matches: 7. CDR3 coding DNA: TGTGCCAGCAGTTACAGGACTAGCGGGAAGAAACACAATGAGCAGTTCTTC. Its protein is CASSYRTSGKKHNEQFF.

This chain joins TRBV6-5 and TRBJ1-1; D perhaps matches TRBD1 (5 bases). The CDR3 has 16 residues. V lost 0 bases to trimming and J lost 3 bases, with 14 bases between them. CDR1 is MNHEY and CDR2 is SVGAGI in the germline V gene. In DNA, the CDR3 is TGTGCCAGCAGTTACTCGATTGGGGCGGGAGACACTGAAGCTTTCTTT. It codes for CASSYSIGAGDTEAFF.

The chain's CDR3 is CSGTENTEAFF. The DNA for the CDR3 is TGCAGCGGGACAGAGAACACTGAAGCTTTCTTT. The genes are TRBV29-1 and TRBJ1-1; D might be TRBD1 (6 bases). The CDR3 is made up of 11 amino acids. V gave up 7 bases and J gave up 1 base, with 7 bases separating them. Per germline, CDR1 SQVTM and CDR2 ANQGSEA.

The chain employs TRBV4-2 and TRBJ2-3; TRBD1 matches 7 bases. The CDR3 loop spans 15 amino acids. Trimming removed 1 base from V and 4 bases from J; junction bases left unmatched: 5. Per the germline V gene, CDR1 is LGHNA and CDR2 is YNFKEQ. CDR3 loop: CASSQGTGRADTQYF. In DNA, the CDR3 is TGTGCCAGCAGCCAAGGGACAGGACGAGCAGATACGCAGTATTTT.

V usage is TRBV5-6 and J usage is TRBJ2-1; no clear D. V was cut by 4 bases and J by 7 bases, with 9 bases left in between. Germline V CDR1 and CDR2: SGHDT, YYEEEE. The CDR3 loop spans 12 amino acids. Here the CDR3 reads CASSISSNEQFF. The CDR3 nucleotides are TGTGCCAGCAGCATTAGTAGTAATGAGCAGTTCTTC.

The V and J genes are TRBV18 and TRBJ1-2; D not resolved. Trimming pared 0 bases from V and 6 bases from J, leaving 11 bases between. The CDR3 has 14 amino acids. Germline CDR1 is KGHSH and CDR2 is LQKENI. CDR3 in DNA: TGTGCCAGCTCACCACCGGGCAGGAAGGATGGCTACACCTTC. The encoded protein is CASSPPGRKDGYTF.

The chain joins TRBV7-3 to TRBJ1-2; D might be TRBD1 (5 bases). With 5 bases removed from V and 7 bases from J, the gap between germline ends came to 14 bases. The germline CDR1 and CDR2 sequences are SGHTA and FQGTGA. The CDR3 runs to 13 residues. CDR3 DNA sequence: TGTGCCAGCAGCCCGGACGGGACGAGTGGCTACACCTTC. As protein: CASSPDGTSGYTF.

V and J are TRBV7-8 and TRBJ1-6; the D gene is possibly TRBD1 (6 bases). The ends were cut back, 3 bases at V and 0 bases at J, with 15 bases in the middle. Germline assignment: CDR1 SGHVS and CDR2 FQNEAQ. This CDR3 is built from 18 residues. The CDR3 bases are TGTGCCAGCAGCTTCCCAACAGGGTACGACTCCTATAATTCACCCCTCCACTTT. Protein sequence: CASSFPTGYDSYNSPLHF. Complete variable domain (other parts from reference TRBV7-8 and TRBJ1-6): GAGVSQSPRYKVAKRGQDVALRCDPISGHVSLFWYQQALGQGPEFLTYFQNEAQLDKSGLPSDRFFAERPEGSVSTLKIQRTQQEDSAVYLCASSFPTGYDSYNSPLHFGNGTRLTVT.

The chain recombines TRBV27 with TRBJ2-1; no firm D call. This CDR3 contains 14 residues. V lost 4 bases, J lost 6 bases, and 13 bases lay in between. CDR1 is MNHEY and CDR2 is SMNVEV in the germline V gene (reference sequence). This CDR3 is CASSSGVPPNEQFF. DNA for the CDR3: TGTGCCAGCAGTTCCGGCGTCCCGCCCAATGAGCAGTTCTTC.

The V gene is TRBV4-2, the J gene TRBJ2-1; 9 bases agree with TRBD2. The trim removed 0 bases at V and 9 bases at J, leaving 9 bases unmatched. Germline V lookup: CDR1 LGHNA, CDR2 YNFKEQ. This CDR3 spans 16 amino acids. In DNA, the CDR3 is TGTGCCAGCAGCCAAGAGGGGCGGCTAGCGGGGCTTGAGCAGTTCTTC. It encodes CASSQEGRLAGLEQFF.

This rearrangement joins TRBV6-5 to TRBJ1-2; D ambiguous. V lost 6 bases, J lost 2 bases, and 10 bases lay in between. The germline gives CDR1 MNHEY, CDR2 SVGAGI. This CDR3 region has 13 residues. The CDR3 nucleotides are TGTGCCAGCAGCGCCACGACAAACTATGGCTACACCTTC. It yields the protein CASSATTNYGYTF.

The rearrangement joins TRBV7-8 to TRBJ2-4; D call uncertain. Trimming stripped 2 bases from V and 6 bases from J, with 11 bases between. CDR1 SGHVS and CDR2 FQNEAQ come from the germline V gene. The CDR3 is made up of 14 amino acids. The CDR3 sequence: CASSLSIAGNIQYF. The CDR3 nucleotides read TGTGCCAGCAGCTTATCAATAGCCGGAAACATTCAGTACTTC.

The J gene is TRBJ1-2, the V gene TRBV6-6; D is undetermined. This CDR3 has 15 amino acids. Germline V gene sequence: CDR1 MNHNY, CDR2 SVGAGI (reference sequence). Trimming left V 4 bases short and J 8 bases short, with 20 bases between. This chain's CDR3 is CASSSLTGGPAGYTF. DNA for the CDR3: TGTGCCAGCAGTTCCTTGACCGGAGGGCCGGCGGGCTACACCTTC.

The chain carries TRBV11-2 and TRBJ2-3, with D possibly called TRBD1 or TRBD2 (5 bases each). V was pared by 5 bases and J by 6 bases, with 15 bases between. The CDR3 totals 14 residues. CDR1 is SGHAT, CDR2 FQNNGV, per germline. In DNA, the CDR3 is TGTGCCAGCAGCAGACAAGGGACGCTGGATACGCAGTATTTT. It specifies CASSRQGTLDTQYF.

The chain couples TRBV7-9 to TRBJ1-3; 7 nucleotides match TRBD1. Germline CDR1 reads SEHNR; CDR2 reads FQNEAQ (reference sequence). V trimming: 5 bases; J trimming: 4 bases; junction bases outside the gene matches: 8. The CDR3 is made up of 15 amino acids. The CDR3 bases are TGTGCCAGCAGCCCGAGGGGGCGAGAAGGAAACACCATATATTTT. Amino acids: CASSPRGREGNTIYF.

This clone was seen only once. The chain couples TRBV2 to TRBJ1-5; 8 bases fit TRBD1. With V trimmed by 6 bases and J by 6 bases, 10 bases remained unmatched. The CDR3 loop spans 15 amino acids. Germline lookup yields CDR1 SNHLY and CDR2 FYNNEI. The CDR3 is CASSKDRAWGQPQHF. The CDR3 DNA reads as TGTGCCAGCAGCAAGGACAGGGCTTGGGGTCAGCCCCAGCATTTT.

The V and J genes are TRBV5-1 and TRBJ2-5; 7 positions match TRBD2. The trim removed 4 bases at V and 1 base at J, leaving 4 bases unmatched. The CDR3 runs to 14 residues. Germline assignment: CDR1 SGHRS and CDR2 YFSETQ. The DNA of the CDR3 is TGCGCCAGCAGCCCTAGCGGCTTCCAAGAGACCCAGTACTTC. This codes for CASSPSGFQETQYF.